Sequencing of this TCR beta chain was carried out in a study of blood T cell repertoires in COVID-19. Study-wide background: Samples representing acute and convalescent COVID-19 were sourced from the United States, Italy and Spain. Nucleic acid was either cDNA or gDNA, and it came from T cells, B-cell-depleted T cells, or PBMCs.

V was cut by 0 bases and J by 5 bases, with 14 bases left in between. Germline V gene lookup returns CDR1 MGHRA and CDR2 YSYEKL. This CDR3 contains 15 residues. Study processing details: By means of reference gene primer amplification, nucleated cell counts were estimated. The protocol was immunoSEQ multiplex PCR, while the TCRdb copy is restricted to in-frame clones and leaves out a portion. V, J and clone size are those of that table, while D and trimming were read from the DNA. The table shows some 80,000 clones, with about four fifths occurring only once. The rearrangement links TRBV4-1 to TRBJ2-7; D is uncertain. The sequenced sample consisted of peripheral blood. This sequence originates from a man in his fifties with acute or convalescent COVID-19. Written as DNA, the CDR3 is TGCGCCAGCAGCCAAGATGAAGACTCCTGGGACGAGCAGTACTTC. Amino acids: CASSQDEDSWDEQYF.